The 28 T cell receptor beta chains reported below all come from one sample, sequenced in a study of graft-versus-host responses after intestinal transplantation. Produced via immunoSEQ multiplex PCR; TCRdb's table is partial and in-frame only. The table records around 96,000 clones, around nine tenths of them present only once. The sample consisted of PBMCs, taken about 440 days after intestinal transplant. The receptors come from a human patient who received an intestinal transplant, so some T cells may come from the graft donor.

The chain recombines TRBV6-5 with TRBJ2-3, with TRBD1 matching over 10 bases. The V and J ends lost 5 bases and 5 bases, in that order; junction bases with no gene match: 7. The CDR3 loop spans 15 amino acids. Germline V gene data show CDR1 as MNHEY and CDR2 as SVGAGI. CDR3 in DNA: TGTGCCAGCAGTATCTACGGGACAGGGGTAGATACGCAGTATTTT. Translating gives CASSIYGTGVDTQYF.

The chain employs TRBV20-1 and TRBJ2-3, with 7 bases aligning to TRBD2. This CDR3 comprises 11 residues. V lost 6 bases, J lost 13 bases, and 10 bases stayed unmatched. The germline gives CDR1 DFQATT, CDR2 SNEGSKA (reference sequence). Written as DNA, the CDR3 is TGCAGTGCCCTTGGGGGAGGGGAGGAGTATTTT. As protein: CSALGGGEEYF.

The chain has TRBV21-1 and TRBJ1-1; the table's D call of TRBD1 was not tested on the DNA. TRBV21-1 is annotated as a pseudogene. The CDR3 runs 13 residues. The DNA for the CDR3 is TGTGCCAGCAGCAAAGCAGGGGGCACTGAAGCTTTCTTT. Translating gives CASSKAGGTEAFF.

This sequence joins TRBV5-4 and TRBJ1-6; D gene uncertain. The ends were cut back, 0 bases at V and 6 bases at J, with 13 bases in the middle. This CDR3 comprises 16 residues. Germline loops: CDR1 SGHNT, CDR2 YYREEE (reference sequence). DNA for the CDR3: TGTGCCAGCAGCTTGGATTGGGGAACATCTAATTCACCCCTCCACTTT. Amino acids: CASSLDWGTSNSPLHF.

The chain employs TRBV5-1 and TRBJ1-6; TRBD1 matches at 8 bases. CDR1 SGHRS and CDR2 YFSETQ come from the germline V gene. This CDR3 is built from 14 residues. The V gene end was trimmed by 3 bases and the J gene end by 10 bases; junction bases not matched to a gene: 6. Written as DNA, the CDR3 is TGCGCCAGCAGCTCGACAGGGACAGGATCACCCCTCCACTTT. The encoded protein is CASSSTGTGSPLHF.

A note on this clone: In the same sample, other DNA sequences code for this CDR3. CDR3 in DNA: TGTGCCAGCAGCCCTGGGGGGGGCTCCTACAATGAGCAGTTCTTC. As protein: CASSPGGGSYNEQFF. V and J are TRBV5-4 and TRBJ2-1, with 7 bases fitting TRBD2. Losses at the gene ends were 4 bases for V and 0 bases for J; bases not matched to a gene: 4. Germline-derived CDR1 and CDR2 are SGHNT and YYREEE (reference sequence). The CDR3 runs to 15 residues.

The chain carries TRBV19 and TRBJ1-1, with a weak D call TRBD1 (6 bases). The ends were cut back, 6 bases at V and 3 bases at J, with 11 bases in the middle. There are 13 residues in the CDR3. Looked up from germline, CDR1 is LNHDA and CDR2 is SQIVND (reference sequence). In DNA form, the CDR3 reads TGTGCCAGTAGCACAGGGTTTGACACTGAAGCTTTCTTT. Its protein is CASSTGFDTEAFF.

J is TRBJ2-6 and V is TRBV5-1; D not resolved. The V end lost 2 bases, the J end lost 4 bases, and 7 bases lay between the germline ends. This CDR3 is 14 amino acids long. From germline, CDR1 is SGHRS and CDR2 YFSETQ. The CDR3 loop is CASSFTGGANVLTF. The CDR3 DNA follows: TGCGCCAGCAGCTTTACGGGCGGGGCCAACGTCCTGACTTTC. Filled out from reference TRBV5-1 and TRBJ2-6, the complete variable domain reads KAGVTQTPRYLIKTRGQQVTLSCSPISGHRSVSWYQQTPGQGLQFLFEYFSETQRNKGNFPGRFSGRQFSNSRSEMNVSTLELGDSALYLCASSFTGGANVLTFGAGSRLTVL.

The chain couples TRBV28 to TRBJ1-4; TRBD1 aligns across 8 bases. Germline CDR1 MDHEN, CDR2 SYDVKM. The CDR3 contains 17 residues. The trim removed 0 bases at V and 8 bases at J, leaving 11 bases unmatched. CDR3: CASSLWGLGTGGEKLFF. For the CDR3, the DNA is TGTGCCAGCAGTTTATGGGGGTTGGGCACAGGGGGAGAAAAACTGTTTTTT.

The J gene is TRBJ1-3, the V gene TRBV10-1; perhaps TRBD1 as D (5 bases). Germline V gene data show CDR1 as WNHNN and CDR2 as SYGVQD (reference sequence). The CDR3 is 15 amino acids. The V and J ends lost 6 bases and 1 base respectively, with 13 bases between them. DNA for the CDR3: TGCGCCAGCAGGGAGGGGCGGGGATCTGGAAACACCATATATTTT. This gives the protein CASREGRGSGNTIYF.

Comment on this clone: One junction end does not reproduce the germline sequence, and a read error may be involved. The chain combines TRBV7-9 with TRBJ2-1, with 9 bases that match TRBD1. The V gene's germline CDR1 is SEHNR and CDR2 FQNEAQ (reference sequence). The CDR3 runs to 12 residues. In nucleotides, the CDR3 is TGTGCCAGCAGTGCGGACAGGGGACCCCCGCTCTTC. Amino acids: CASSADRGPPLF.

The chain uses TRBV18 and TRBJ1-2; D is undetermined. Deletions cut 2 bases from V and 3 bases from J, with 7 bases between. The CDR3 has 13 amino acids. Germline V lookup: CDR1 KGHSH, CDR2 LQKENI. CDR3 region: CASSPSEDYGYTF. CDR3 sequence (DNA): TGTGCCAGCTCACCATCGGAAGACTATGGCTACACCTTC.

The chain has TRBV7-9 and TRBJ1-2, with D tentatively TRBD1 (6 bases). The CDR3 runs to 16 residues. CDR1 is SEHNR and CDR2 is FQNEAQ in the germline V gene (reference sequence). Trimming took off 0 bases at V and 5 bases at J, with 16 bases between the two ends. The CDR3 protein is CASSLAVWDIPYGYTF. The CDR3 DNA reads TGTGCCAGCAGCTTAGCGGTGTGGGACATTCCTTATGGCTACACCTTC.

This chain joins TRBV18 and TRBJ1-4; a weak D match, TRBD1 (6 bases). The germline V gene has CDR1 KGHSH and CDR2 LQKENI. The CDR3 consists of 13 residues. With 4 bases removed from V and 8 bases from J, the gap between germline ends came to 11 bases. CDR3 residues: CASSQAGVEKLFF. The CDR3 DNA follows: TGTGCCAGCTCACAGGCAGGGGTCGAAAAACTGTTTTTT.

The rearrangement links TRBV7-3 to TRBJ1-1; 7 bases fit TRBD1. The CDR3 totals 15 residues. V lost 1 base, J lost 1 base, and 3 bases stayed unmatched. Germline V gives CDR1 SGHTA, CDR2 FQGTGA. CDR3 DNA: TGTGCCAGCAGCTTAATGACAGGGACGAACACTGAAGCTTTCTTT. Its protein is CASSLMTGTNTEAFF.

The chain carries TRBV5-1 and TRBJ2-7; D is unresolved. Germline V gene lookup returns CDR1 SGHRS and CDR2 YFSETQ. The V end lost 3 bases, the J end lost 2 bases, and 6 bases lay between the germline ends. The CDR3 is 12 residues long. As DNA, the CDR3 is TGCGCCAGCAGCTCCGACCCCTACGAGCAGTACTTC. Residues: CASSSDPYEQYF.

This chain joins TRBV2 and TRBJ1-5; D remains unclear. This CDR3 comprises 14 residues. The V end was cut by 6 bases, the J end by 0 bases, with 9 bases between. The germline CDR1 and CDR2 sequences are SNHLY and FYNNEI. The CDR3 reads CASSQGYSNQPQHF. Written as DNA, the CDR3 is TGTGCCAGCAGCCAAGGGTATAGCAATCAGCCCCAGCATTTT. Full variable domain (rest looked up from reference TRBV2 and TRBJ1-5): EPEVTQTPSHQVTQMGQEVILRCVPISNHLYFYWYRQILGQKVEFLVSFYNNEISEKSEIFDDQFSVERPDGSNFTLKIRSTKLEDSAMYFCASSQGYSNQPQHFGDGTRLSIL.

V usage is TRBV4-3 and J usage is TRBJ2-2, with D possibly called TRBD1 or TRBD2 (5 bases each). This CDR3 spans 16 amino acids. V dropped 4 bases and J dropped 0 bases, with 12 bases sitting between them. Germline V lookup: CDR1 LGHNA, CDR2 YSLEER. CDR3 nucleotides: TGCGCCAGCAGCCGAGAGAGGGACCCGAACACCGGGGAGCTGTTTTTT. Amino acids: CASSRERDPNTGELFF.

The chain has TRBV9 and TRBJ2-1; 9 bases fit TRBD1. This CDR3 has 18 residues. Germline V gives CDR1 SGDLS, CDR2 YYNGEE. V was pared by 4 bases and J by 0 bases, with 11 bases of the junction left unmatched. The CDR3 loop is CASSPRDRELFSYNEQFF. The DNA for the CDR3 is TGTGCCAGCAGCCCCCGGGACAGGGAATTATTCTCCTACAATGAGCAGTTCTTC.

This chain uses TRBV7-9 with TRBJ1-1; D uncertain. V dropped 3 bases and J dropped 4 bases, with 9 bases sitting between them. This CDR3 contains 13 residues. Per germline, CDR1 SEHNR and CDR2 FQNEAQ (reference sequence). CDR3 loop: CASSFSGPTEAFF. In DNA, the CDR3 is TGTGCCAGCAGCTTCTCAGGCCCCACTGAAGCTTTCTTT.

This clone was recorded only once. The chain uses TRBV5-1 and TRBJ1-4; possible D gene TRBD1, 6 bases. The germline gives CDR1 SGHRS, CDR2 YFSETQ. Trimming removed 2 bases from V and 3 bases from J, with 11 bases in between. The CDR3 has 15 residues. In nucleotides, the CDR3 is TGCGCCAGCAGCTTTATGGGGGCGGCTAATGAAAAACTGTTTTTT. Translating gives CASSFMGAANEKLFF.

The CDR3 sequence is CASSEGGVAGVKLFF. The CDR3 nucleotides read TGTGCCAGCAGTGAAGGCGGGGTAGCAGGGGTGAAACTGTTTTTT. The rearrangement joins TRBV6-1 to TRBJ1-4, with D perhaps matching TRBD1 (6 bases). In germline, CDR1 is MNHNS, CDR2 SASEGT. The CDR3 has 15 residues. V was clipped by 1 base and J by 11 bases, with 17 bases between them.

The CDR3 sequence: CASKTGGIGAQHF. The CDR3 bases are TGTGCCAGTAAGACAGGGGGCATTGGGGCCCAGCATTTT. This chain joins TRBV19 and TRBJ1-5; 10 positions agree with TRBD1. Germline CDR1 LNHDA, CDR2 SQIVND (reference sequence). The trim removed 7 bases at V and 11 bases at J, leaving 8 bases unmatched. The CDR3 runs to 13 residues. Variable domain in full (rest from reference TRBV19 and TRBJ1-5): DGGITQSPKYLFRKEGQNVTLSCEQNLNHDAMYWYRQDPGQGLRLIYYSQIVNDFQKGDIAEGYSVSREKKESFPLTVTSAQKNPTAFYLCASKTGGIGAQHFGDGTRLSIL.

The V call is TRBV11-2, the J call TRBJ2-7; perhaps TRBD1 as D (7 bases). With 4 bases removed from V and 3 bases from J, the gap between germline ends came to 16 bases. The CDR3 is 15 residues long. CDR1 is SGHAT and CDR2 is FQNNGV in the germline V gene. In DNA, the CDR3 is TGTGCCAGCAGCTCCGGAGGGACAGTCTTCTACGAGCAGTACTTC. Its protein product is CASSSGGTVFYEQYF.

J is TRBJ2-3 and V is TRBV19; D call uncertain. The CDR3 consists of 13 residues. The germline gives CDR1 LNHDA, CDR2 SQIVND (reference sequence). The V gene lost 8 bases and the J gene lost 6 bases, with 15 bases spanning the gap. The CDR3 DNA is TGTGCCAGTGGGTGGCAGGTTTCGGATACGCAGTATTTT. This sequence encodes CASGWQVSDTQYF.

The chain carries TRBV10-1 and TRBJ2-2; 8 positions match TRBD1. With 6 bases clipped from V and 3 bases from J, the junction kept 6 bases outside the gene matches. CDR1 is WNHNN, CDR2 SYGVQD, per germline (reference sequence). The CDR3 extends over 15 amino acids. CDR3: CASSAGTGDTGELFF. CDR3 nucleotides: TGCGCCAGCAGCGCCGGGACAGGAGACACCGGGGAGCTGTTTTTT.

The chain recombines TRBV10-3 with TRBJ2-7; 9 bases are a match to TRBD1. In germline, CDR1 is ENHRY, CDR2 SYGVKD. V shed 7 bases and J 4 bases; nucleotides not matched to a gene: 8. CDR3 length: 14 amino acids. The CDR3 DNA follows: TGTGCCATCACCGGACAGGGGCCGACTTACGAGCAGTACTTC. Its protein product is CAITGQGPTYEQYF.

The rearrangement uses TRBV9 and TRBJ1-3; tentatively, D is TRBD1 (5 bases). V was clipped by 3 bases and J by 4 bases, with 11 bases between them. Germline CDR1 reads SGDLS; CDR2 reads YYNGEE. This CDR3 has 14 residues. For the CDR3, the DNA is TGTGCCAGCAGCGACCGGGACCGCGGAAACACCATATATTTT. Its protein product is CASSDRDRGNTIYF.